The 24 T cell receptor beta chains presented below share a single source sample, sequenced in a study of T cells in localized non-small cell lung cancer. The assay was immunoSEQ multiplex PCR, and TCRdb's table has in-frame clones only and misses some. The data show tens of thousands of clones, with about 88% seen just once and roughly 2.5% held by the top ten. The material sequenced was PBMCs, taken before any cancer treatment. The receptors stem from a man aged 40 to 69 with stage II lung adenocarcinoma.

This chain links TRBV5-1 with TRBJ1-3; D is ambiguous. Per the germline V gene, CDR1 is SGHRS and CDR2 is YFSETQ. This CDR3 is built from 18 residues. V lost 1 base, J lost 0 bases, and 17 bases lay in between. CDR3 in amino acids: CASSLNTPTPLSGNTIYF. The CDR3 DNA sequence: TGCGCCAGCAGCTTGAATACCCCGACTCCTCTCTCTGGAAACACCATATATTTT.

This CDR3 reads CASRVTGVMSPLHF. The CDR3 DNA reads TGTGCCAGCAGGGTGACAGGGGTCATGTCACCCCTCCACTTT. V is TRBV6-1 and J is TRBJ1-6; 8 bases align to TRBD1. After removal of 6 bases from V and 10 bases from J, the junction contained 8 bases not matched to a gene. CDR3 length equals 14 residues. Germline V lookup: CDR1 MNHNS, CDR2 SASEGT.

The J gene is TRBJ1-1, the V gene TRBV30, with 8 bases aligning to TRBD1. V was clipped by 2 bases and J by 4 bases; unmatched bases: 9. Germline V gives CDR1 GTSNPN, CDR2 SVGIG (reference sequence). The CDR3 consists of 15 residues. CDR3 loop: CAWSPMDRVATEAFF. The DNA of the CDR3 is TGTGCCTGGAGTCCGATGGACAGGGTGGCCACTGAAGCTTTCTTT.

The genes are TRBV4-1 and TRBJ2-3; D assignment may be TRBD1 or TRBD2 (5 bases each). CDR3 length: 15 amino acids. CDR1 MGHRA and CDR2 YSYEKL come from the germline V gene. The V and J ends lost 1 base and 6 bases respectively, with 14 bases between them. The CDR3 nucleotides read TGCGCCAGCAGCCAAGTGGGGCGGTGGGGGGATACGCAGTATTTT. It codes for CASSQVGRWGDTQYF.

This clone was counted a single time. The V call is TRBV10-2, the J call TRBJ1-1, with D unresolved. Between the trimmed V and J ends, which lost 2 bases and 2 bases, there was a span of 9 bases. Germline assignment: CDR1 WSHSY and CDR2 SAAADI. CDR3 length: 14 residues. The CDR3 coding sequence is TGCGCCAGCAGTGAGAACTCAGTTAACACTGAAGCTTTCTTT. It codes for CASSENSVNTEAFF.

The chain recombines TRBV7-8 with TRBJ2-7; 7 bases align to TRBD1. The germline gives CDR1 SGHVS, CDR2 FQNEAQ. The CDR3 runs to 16 residues. V gave up 1 base and J gave up 6 bases; unmatched junction bases: 12. The CDR3 DNA reads as TGTGCCAGCAGCTTAGGGGGGCGACTGACAGGGTCCGAGCAGTACGTC. It is translated as CASSLGGRLTGSEQYV.

The CDR3 sequence: CASSQVVGEKLFF. The CDR3 coding sequence is TGTGCCAGCAGCCAAGTGGTTGGTGAAAAACTGTTTTTT. The J gene is TRBJ1-4, the V gene TRBV14, with unresolved D. Germline assignment: CDR1 SGHDN and CDR2 FVKESK. V lost 1 base and J lost 7, with 7 bases in between. The CDR3 covers 13 residues.

The genes are TRBV5-1 and TRBJ2-7; D remains unclear. V was shortened by 0 bases and J by 3 bases, with 7 bases between the two germline ends. The CDR3 has 13 amino acids. Germline CDR1 reads SGHRS; CDR2 reads YFSETQ. The CDR3 DNA follows: TGCGCCAGCAGCTTGGGTACCATCTACGAGCAGTACTTC. Amino acids: CASSLGTIYEQYF. Full variable domain (outside the CDR3, taken from reference TRBV5-1 and TRBJ2-7): KAGVTQTPRYLIKTRGQQVTLSCSPISGHRSVSWYQQTPGQGLQFLFEYFSETQRNKGNFPGRFSGRQFSNSRSEMNVSTLELGDSALYLCASSLGTIYEQYFGPGTRLTVT.

The gene calls are TRBV7-6 and TRBJ2-7; the D is unclear. Trimming stripped 3 bases from V and 5 bases from J, with 11 bases between. This CDR3 has 13 residues. Germline assignment: CDR1 SGHVS and CDR2 FNYEAQ. The CDR3 is CASSFGRGDEQYV. CDR3 coding DNA: TGTGCCAGCAGCTTCGGACGTGGGGACGAGCAGTACGTC.

The CDR3 sequence: CASSTGQGAQDGYTF. In DNA, the CDR3 is TGTGCCAGCAGCACCGGACAGGGGGCGCAGGATGGCTACACCTTC. The rearrangement joins TRBV11-1 to TRBJ1-2; 11 bases are a match to TRBD1. V dropped 5 bases and J dropped 6; count of bases not matched to a gene: 8. Per germline, CDR1 SGHAT and CDR2 FQDESV (reference sequence). The CDR3 runs to 15 residues.

The chain recombines TRBV6-1 with TRBJ1-2; weak D call: TRBD1 (6 bases). Germline V gene sequence: CDR1 MNHNS, CDR2 SASEGT. The CDR3 contains 14 residues. V was trimmed by 3 bases and J by 8 bases, leaving 16 bases between them. The CDR3 DNA follows: TGTGCCAGCAGTGATAGGGGGGCGGCGGTGGGCTACACCTTC. This codes for CASSDRGAAVGYTF.

The chain couples TRBV5-1 to TRBJ1-1; D gene uncertain. The V end lost 1 base, the J end lost 1 base, and 5 bases lay between the germline ends. CDR1 is SGHRS, CDR2 YFSETQ, per germline. The CDR3 totals 13 residues. In DNA, the CDR3 is TGCGCCAGCAGCTTGCTCTCGAACACTGAAGCTTTCTTT. Protein product: CASSLLSNTEAFF.

The V and J genes are TRBV11-2 and TRBJ2-5, with D perhaps TRBD1 (6 bases). CDR1 and CDR2 from the germline V gene are SGHAT and FQNNGV. Trimming took off 5 bases at V and 7 bases at J, with 17 bases between the two ends. This CDR3 has 14 residues. The CDR3 DNA is TGTGCCAGCAGCCCCCACTACAGGGAAGGGACCCAGTACTTC. It is translated as CASSPHYREGTQYF.

This clone has more than one count but fewer than ten. This chain joins TRBV10-2 and TRBJ2-3; D is possibly TRBD2 (6 bases). Trimming shortened V by 6 bases and J by 1 base, and 8 bases separated the two germline ends. Germline CDR1 and CDR2: WSHSY and SAAADI. The CDR3 covers 13 residues. For the CDR3, the DNA is TGCGCCAGCAGCGGGGGTCGCACAGATACGCAGTATTTT. This codes for CASSGGRTDTQYF.

The CDR3 sequence is CASSRRRGAGTEAFF. The CDR3 DNA sequence: TGTGCCAGCTCCAGGAGACGGGGGGCAGGCACTGAAGCTTTCTTT. The rearrangement uses TRBV7-2 and TRBJ1-1, with D maybe TRBD1 (6 bases). V lost 8 bases to trimming and J lost 4 bases, with 20 bases between them. The V gene's germline CDR1 is SGHTA and CDR2 FQGNSA. The CDR3 consists of 15 residues.

The chain recombines TRBV11-2 with TRBJ2-4; D ambiguous. The germline V and J ends were trimmed by 1 base and 0 bases, with 7 bases remaining between them. The V gene's germline CDR1 is SGHAT and CDR2 FQNNGV. This CDR3 is built from 15 residues. CDR3 amino acids: CASSLVSLAKNIQYF. CDR3 bases: TGTGCCAGCAGCTTAGTTTCGTTAGCCAAAAACATTCAGTACTTC.

This clone came up once. Relative to the germline gene, one junction end is altered; a read error may explain this. This chain links TRBV2 with TRBJ1-5, with D tentatively TRBD1 (6 bases). The CDR3 totals 14 residues. Per the germline V gene, CDR1 is SNHLY and CDR2 is FYNNEI. The CDR3 protein is CASREDRYNQPQHF. CDR3 nucleotides: TGTGCCAGCAGGGAAGACAGGTACAATCAGCCCCAGCATTTT.

This chain connects TRBV4-1 to TRBJ1-2; tentative D call: TRBD1 (5 bases). The V and J ends lost 0 bases and 4 bases respectively, with 18 bases between them. The CDR3 runs to 17 residues. In germline, CDR1 is MGHRA, CDR2 YSYEKL. CDR3 bases: TGCGCCAGCAGCCAAGAGAACAGGCCCCGGGGGACCTATGGCTACACCTTC. It specifies CASSQENRPRGTYGYTF.

The chain couples TRBV27 to TRBJ1-6; the D is unclear. The V and J ends lost 5 bases and 7 bases respectively, with 9 bases between them. Germline CDR1 is MNHEY and CDR2 is SMNVEV (reference sequence). The CDR3 spans 13 residues. This chain's CDR3 is CASSPYINSPLHF. CDR3 in DNA: TGTGCCAGCAGTCCCTATATCAATTCACCCCTCCACTTT.

The chain is built from TRBV15 and TRBJ1-4; D gene ambiguous. V was shortened by 5 bases and J by 8 bases, with 15 bases between the two germline ends. The CDR3 is 14 residues long. Per germline, CDR1 LNHNV and CDR2 YYDKDF (reference sequence). CDR3 region: CATSLQRDGEKLFF. The CDR3, as DNA: TGTGCCACCAGCCTCCAAAGGGATGGGGAAAAACTGTTTTTT. Combining the CDR3 with reference TRBV15 and TRBJ1-4 gives the whole variable domain DAMVIQNPRYQVTQFGKPVTLSCSQTLNHNVMYWYQQKSSQAPKLLFHYYDKDFNNEADTPDNFQSRRPNTSFCFLDIRSPGLGDTAMYLCATSLQRDGEKLFFGSGTQLSVL.

The V gene is TRBV7-2, the J gene TRBJ2-5; D gene unclear. Germline V CDR1 and CDR2: SGHTA, FQGNSA. The CDR3 is 13 amino acids. With 5 bases removed from V and 0 bases from J, the gap between germline ends came to 7 bases. The CDR3 coding sequence is TGTGCCAGCAGCAGAGAGTACCAAGAGACCCAGTACTTC. It encodes CASSREYQETQYF. The whole variable domain, filled in from reference TRBV7-2 and TRBJ2-5, reads GAGVSQSPSNKVTEKGKDVELRCDPISGHTALYWYRQSLGQGLEFLIYFQGNSAPDKSGLPSDRFSAERTGGSVSTLTIQRTQQEDSAVYLCASSREYQETQYFGPGTRLLVL.

The rearrangement links TRBV5-1 to TRBJ2-3; D might be TRBD1 (5 bases). V dropped 0 bases and J dropped 2 bases, with 7 bases sitting between them. The CDR3 sequence is 14 residues long. The germline CDR1 and CDR2 sequences are SGHRS and YFSETQ. In DNA form, the CDR3 reads TGCGCCAGCAGCTTGGATGGGGCCACAGATACGCAGTATTTT. Translated, it gives CASSLDGATDTQYF.

The chain joins TRBV7-6 to TRBJ2-2; no reliable D call. Looked up from germline, CDR1 is SGHVS and CDR2 is FNYEAQ. V lost 4 bases to trimming and J lost 3 bases, with 6 bases between them. The CDR3 sequence is 13 residues long. The CDR3 DNA reads TGTGCCAGCAGCTCGAGATACACCGGGGAGCTGTTTTTT. Its protein is CASSSRYTGELFF.

The rearrangement links TRBV5-1 to TRBJ2-3, with 9 bases that match TRBD1. The CDR3 consists of 15 residues. J was trimmed by 4 bases and V by 3 bases; bases with no gene match: 6. Germline loops: CDR1 SGHRS, CDR2 YFSETQ. CDR3 region: CASSSGQGIPDTQYF. The CDR3 DNA reads TGCGCCAGCAGCTCGGGACAGGGTATCCCAGATACGCAGTATTTT.